This note documents a single TCR beta chain sequence. The antigen remains unidentified. Isolated RNA was reverse transcribed into cDNA used as the sequencing template. Using immunoSEQ multiplex PCR, the repertoire was profiled, and TCRdb retains in-frame clones only, with some absent. The table records about 130,000 clones, about 50% of them present only once. The data stem from a study of CD8+ T cells in alopecia areata. In the study overall: After 6 to 18 months of tofacitinib, follow-up continued 6 months off drug. Study results and caveats: Normal skin's resident alphabeta T cells are also sequenced in scalp samples.

In alopecia areata patients, both lesional scalp punch biopsies and peripheral blood were collected. The germline V gene has CDR1 SGHDT and CDR2 YYEEEE. The CDR3 consists of 16 residues. Trimming cost V 4 bases and J 3 bases, with 16 bases left between them. The TCR sequence derives from a human donor with alopecia areata. The sample was CD8+ T cells sorted from blood, taken at week 0. The chain has TRBV5-6 and TRBJ2-2; tentatively, D is TRBD2 (5 bases). CDR3: CASSVNEAGYTGELFF. CDR3 DNA sequence: TGTGCCAGCAGCGTAAACGAGGCGGGTTACACCGGGGAGCTGTTTTTT.